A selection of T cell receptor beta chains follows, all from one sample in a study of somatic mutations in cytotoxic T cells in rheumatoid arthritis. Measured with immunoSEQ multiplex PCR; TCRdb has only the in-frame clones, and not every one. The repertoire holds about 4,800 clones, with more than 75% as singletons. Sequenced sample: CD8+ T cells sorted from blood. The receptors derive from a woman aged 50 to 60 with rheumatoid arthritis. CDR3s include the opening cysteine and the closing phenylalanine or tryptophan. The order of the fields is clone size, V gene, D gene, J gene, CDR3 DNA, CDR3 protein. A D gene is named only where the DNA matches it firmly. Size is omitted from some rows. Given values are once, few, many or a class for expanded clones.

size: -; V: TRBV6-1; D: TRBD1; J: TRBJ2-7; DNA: TGTGCCAGCAGACCCGACAGGGAGATAGACGAGCAGTACTTC; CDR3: CASRPDREIDEQYF
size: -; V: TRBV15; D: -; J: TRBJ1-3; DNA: TGTGCCACCAGCAGAGATGGAGGAGGCTCTGGAAACACCATATATTTT; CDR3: CATSRDGGGSGNTIYF
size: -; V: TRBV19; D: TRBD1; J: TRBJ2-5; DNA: TGTGCCAGTAGCGGGACAGGCGGCGGTGGAGAGACCCAGTACTTC; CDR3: CASSGTGGGGETQYF
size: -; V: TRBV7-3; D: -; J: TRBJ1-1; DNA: TGTGCCAGCAGCTTCTGGGGGGGCACTGAAGCTTTCTTT; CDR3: CASSFWGGTEAFF
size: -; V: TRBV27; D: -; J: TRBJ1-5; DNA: TGTGCCAGCAACCCCAGGCCTTCCAATCAGCCCCAGCATTTT; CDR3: CASNPRPSNQPQHF
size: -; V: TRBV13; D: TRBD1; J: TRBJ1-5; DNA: TGTGCCAGCAGCTTTGGGACAGACAATCAGCCCCAGCATTTT; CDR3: CASSFGTDNQPQHF
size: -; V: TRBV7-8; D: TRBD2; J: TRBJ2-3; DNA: TGTGCCAGCAGCTTTAAGACTAGCGGGGGGAAGGATACGCAGTATTTT; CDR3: CASSFKTSGGKDTQYF
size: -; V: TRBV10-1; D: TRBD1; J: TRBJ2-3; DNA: TGCGCCAGCAGTGAGTACCGGGACAGGGGAACAGATACGCAGTATTTT; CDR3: CASSEYRDRGTDTQYF
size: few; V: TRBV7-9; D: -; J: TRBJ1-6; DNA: TGTGCCAGCAGGGCGGGGCAGACCAATTCACCCCTCCACTTT; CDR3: CASRAGQTNSPLHF
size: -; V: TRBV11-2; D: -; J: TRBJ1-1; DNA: TGTGCCAGCAGCTCCAACCCCGTGACGACAGTGGAAGCTTTCTTT; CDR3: CASSSNPVTTVEAFF
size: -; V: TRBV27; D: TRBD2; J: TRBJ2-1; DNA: TGTGCCAGCAGTACCGGACTAGCGGGGGCTATGAAATACAATGAGCAGTTCTTC; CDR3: CASSTGLAGAMKYNEQFF
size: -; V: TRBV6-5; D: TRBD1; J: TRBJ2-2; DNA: TGTGCCAGCAGTCCAACAGGGGGGATTCCCGGGGAGCTGTTTTTT; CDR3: CASSPTGGIPGELFF
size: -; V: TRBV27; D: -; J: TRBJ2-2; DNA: TGTGCCAGCAGGGGCGTGACCGGGGAGCTGTTTTTT; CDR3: CASRGVTGELFF
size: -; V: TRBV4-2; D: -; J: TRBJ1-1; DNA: TGTGCCAGCAGCCAAGGCGGCAACATGAACACTGAAGCTTTCTTT; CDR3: CASSQGGNMNTEAFF
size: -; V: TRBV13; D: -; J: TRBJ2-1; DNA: TGTGCCAGCAGCCTCCTACGTGAGGAGGGCAACTACAATGAGCAGTTCTTC; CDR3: CASSLLREEGNYNEQFF
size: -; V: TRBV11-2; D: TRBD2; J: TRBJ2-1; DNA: TGTGCCAGCAGTTGGAGCGGGGGCCCCAATGAGCAGTTCTTC; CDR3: CASSWSGGPNEQFF
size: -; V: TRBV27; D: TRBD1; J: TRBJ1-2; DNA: TGTGCCAGCAGTAACTTACAGGGGGCAGTAGCTTCTGGCTACACCTTC; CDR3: CASSNLQGAVASGYTF
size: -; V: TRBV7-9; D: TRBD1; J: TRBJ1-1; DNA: TGTGCCAGCAGCTTAGCCTTCCCCGGGACAGGGATGAACACTGAAGCTTTCTTT; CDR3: CASSLAFPGTGMNTEAFF
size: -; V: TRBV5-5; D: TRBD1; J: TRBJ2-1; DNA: TGTGCCAGCAGCCCGGACACAGGGGGCATTGCGTACAATGAGCAGTTCTTC; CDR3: CASSPDTGGIAYNEQFF
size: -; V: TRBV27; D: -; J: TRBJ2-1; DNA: TGTGCCAGCAGCTACACTGGACAGATTAATGAGCAGTTCTTC; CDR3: CASSYTGQINEQFF
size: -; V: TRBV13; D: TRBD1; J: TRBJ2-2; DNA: TGTGCCAGCAGCGAGGGACAGGGGGTCACCGGGGAGCTGTTTTTT; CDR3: CASSEGQGVTGELFF
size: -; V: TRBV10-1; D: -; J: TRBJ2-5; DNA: TGCGCCAGCAGCCTCACCGGGAGAGAAGAGACCCAGTACTTC; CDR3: CASSLTGREETQYF
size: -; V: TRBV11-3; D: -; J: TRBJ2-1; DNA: TGTGCCAGCAGCTTAGTCACTTTAGGGGCTGAGCAGTTCTTC; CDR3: CASSLVTLGAEQFF
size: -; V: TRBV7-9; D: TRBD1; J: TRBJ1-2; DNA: TGTGCCAGCAGCTCCGACAGGGATTATGGCTACACCTTC; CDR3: CASSSDRDYGYTF
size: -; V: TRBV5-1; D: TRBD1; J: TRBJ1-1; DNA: TGCGCCAGCAGCATGGACAGGGCGAACACTGAAGCTTTCTTT; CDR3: CASSMDRANTEAFF
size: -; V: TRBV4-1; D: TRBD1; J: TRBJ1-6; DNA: TGCGCCAGCAGCCATGGACAGGGGGCTGGGTCACCCCTCCACTTT; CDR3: CASSHGQGAGSPLHF
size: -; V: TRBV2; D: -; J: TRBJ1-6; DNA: TGTGCCAGCAGTCCGTACCCGTTAGTAGGGGCCGAGAGCTCCTATAATTCCCCCCTCCACTTT; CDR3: CASSPYPLVGAESSYNSPLHF
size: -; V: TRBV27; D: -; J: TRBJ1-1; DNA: TGTGCCAGCGGGGTGGGGGCGAACACTGAAGCTTTCTTT; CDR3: CASGVGANTEAFF
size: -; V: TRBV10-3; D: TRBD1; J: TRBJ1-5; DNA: TGTGCCATCAGTGATGGGACAGGGGGTGATCAGCCCCAGCATTTT; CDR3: CAISDGTGGDQPQHF
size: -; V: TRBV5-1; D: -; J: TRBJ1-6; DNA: TGCGCCAGCAGCTTATTAAATTCACCCCTCCACTTT; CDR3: CASSLLNSPLHF
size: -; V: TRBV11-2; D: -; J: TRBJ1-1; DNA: TGTGCCAGCAGCTTCCCCCGGGGGGGGGATGACACTGAAGCTTTCTTT; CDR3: CASSFPRGGDDTEAFF
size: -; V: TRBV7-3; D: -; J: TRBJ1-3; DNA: TGTGCCAGCAGCTTAACCGGGGCTGGAAACACCATATATTTT; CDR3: CASSLTGAGNTIYF
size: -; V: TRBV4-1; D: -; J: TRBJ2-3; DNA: TGCGCCAGCAGCCAAGTGGACATAGGGTTCACAGATACGCAGTATTTT; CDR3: CASSQVDIGFTDTQYF
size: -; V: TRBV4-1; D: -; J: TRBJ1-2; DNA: TGCGCCAGCAGAGCGGGATCCCTCTATGGCTACACCTTC; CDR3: CASRAGSLYGYTF
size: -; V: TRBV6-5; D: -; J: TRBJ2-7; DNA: TGTGCCAGCAGTTACATCCGAAGCGATGAGCAGTACTTC; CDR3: CASSYIRSDEQYF
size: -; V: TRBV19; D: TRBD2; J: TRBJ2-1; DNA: TGTGCCAGTAGTACCTCGGGACTAGCGATGAATGAGCAGTTCTTC; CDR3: CASSTSGLAMNEQFF
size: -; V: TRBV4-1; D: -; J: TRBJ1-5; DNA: TGCGCCAGCAGCCAAGTTGGGGGGGCCGGTCAGCCCCAGCATTTT; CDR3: CASSQVGGAGQPQHF
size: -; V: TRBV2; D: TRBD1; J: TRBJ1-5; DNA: TGTGCCAGCAGACCCGGGACAGAGGGGCGCAATCAGCCCCAGCATTTT; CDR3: CASRPGTEGRNQPQHF
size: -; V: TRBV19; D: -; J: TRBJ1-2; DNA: TGTGCCAGCAGGGACATCATAGAGGACTATGGCTACACCTTC; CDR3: CASRDIIEDYGYTF
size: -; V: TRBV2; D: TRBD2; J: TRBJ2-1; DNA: TGTGCCAGCAGTCTAGCGGACGAGCAGTTCTTC; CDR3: CASSLADEQFF
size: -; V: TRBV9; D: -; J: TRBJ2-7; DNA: TGTGCCAGCAGCGTTCGTCCAGTCTCCTACGAGCAGTACTTC; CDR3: CASSVRPVSYEQYF
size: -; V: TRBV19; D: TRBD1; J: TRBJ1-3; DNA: TGTGCCAGTAGTCCACGTCGGACAGGCTCTGGAAACACCATATATTTT; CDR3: CASSPRRTGSGNTIYF
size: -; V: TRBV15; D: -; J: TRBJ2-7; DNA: TGTGCCACCAGCAGAGGGTTCGGGGGCTACGAGCAGTACTTC; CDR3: CATSRGFGGYEQYF
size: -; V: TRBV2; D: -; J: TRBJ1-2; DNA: TGTGCCAGCACCTTTACAGCTAACTATGGCTACACCTTC; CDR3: CASTFTANYGYTF
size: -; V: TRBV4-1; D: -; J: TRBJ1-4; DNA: TGCGCCAGCAGCCTAGTGGGGGGAGAGGAAAAACTGTTTTTT; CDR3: CASSLVGGEEKLFF
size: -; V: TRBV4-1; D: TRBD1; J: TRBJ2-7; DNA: TGCGCCAGCAGCCAAGAAGACAGGGGGCGTAGCTACGAGCAGTACTTC; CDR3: CASSQEDRGRSYEQYF
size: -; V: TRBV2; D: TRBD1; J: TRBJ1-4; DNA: TGTGCCAGCAGTACAACAGGGGCAACTAATGAAAAACTGTTTTTT; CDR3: CASSTTGATNEKLFF
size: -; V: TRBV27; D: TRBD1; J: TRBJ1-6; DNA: TGTGCCAGCATATATAGGTGGGACAGGGCGCTTAATTCACCCCTCCACTTT; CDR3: CASIYRWDRALNSPLHF
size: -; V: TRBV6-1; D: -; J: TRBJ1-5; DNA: TGTGCCAGCAGTTGGACAGCTAATAGCAATCAGCCCCAGCATTTT; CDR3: CASSWTANSNQPQHF
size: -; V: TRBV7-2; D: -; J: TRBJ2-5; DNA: TGTGCCAGCAGCGTAAAGTTAGTCCAAGAGACCCAGTACTTC; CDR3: CASSVKLVQETQYF
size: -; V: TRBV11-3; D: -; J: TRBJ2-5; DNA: TGTGCCAGCAGCTTCACGGGTGGTTCATCAGAGACCCAGTACTTC; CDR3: CASSFTGGSSETQYF